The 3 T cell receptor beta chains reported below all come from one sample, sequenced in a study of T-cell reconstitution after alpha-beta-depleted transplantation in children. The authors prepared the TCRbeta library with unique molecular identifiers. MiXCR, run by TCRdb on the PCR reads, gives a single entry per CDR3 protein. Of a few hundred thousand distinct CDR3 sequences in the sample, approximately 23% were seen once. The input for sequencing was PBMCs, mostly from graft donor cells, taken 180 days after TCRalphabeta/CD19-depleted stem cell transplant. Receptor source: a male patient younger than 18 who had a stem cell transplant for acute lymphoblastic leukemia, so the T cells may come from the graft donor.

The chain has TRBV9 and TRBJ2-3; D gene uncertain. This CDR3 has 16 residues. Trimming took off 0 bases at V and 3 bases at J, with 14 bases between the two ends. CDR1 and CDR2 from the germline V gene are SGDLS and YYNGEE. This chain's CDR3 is CASSVGLVGWTDTQYF. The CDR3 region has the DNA TGTGCCAGCAGCGTAGGGTTGGTGGGATGGACAGATACGCAGTATTTT. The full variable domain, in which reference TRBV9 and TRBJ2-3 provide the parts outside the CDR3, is DSGVTQTPKHLITATGQRVTLRCSPRSGDLSVYWYQQSLDQGLQFLIQYYNGEERAKGNILERFSAQQFPDLHSELNLSSLELGDSALYFCASSVGLVGWTDTQYFGPGTRLTVL.

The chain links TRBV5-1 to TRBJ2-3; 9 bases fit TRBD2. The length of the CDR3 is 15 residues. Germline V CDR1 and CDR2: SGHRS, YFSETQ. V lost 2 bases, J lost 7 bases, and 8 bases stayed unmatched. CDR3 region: CASSFLAGSSHTQYF. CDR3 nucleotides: TGCGCCAGCAGCTTCCTAGCGGGATCGTCCCATACGCAGTATTTT.

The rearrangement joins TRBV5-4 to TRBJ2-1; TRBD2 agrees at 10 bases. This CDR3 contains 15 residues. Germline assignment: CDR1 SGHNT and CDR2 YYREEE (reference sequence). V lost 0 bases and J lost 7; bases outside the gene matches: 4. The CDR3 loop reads CASSLGAGGLNEQFF. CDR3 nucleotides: TGTGCCAGCAGCTTGGGAGCGGGAGGGCTAAATGAGCAGTTCTTC.